This T cell receptor beta chain was found in a study of control samples from healthy donors and cancer patients. With V trimmed by 0 bases and J by 2 bases, 2 bases remained unmatched. There are 15 residues in the CDR3. Germline V gives CDR1 ENHRY, CDR2 SYGVKD. Data came from immunoSEQ multiplex PCR; TCRdb stores just in-frame clones and leaves some out. This sample has around 19,000 clones, with 88% found just once. The source material was PBMCs. This chain links TRBV10-3 with TRBJ2-7; 9 bases line up with TRBD1. This clonotype was sampled from a woman in her sixties or seventies with head and neck cancer. This CDR3 reads CAISESHRGPYEQYF. Here the CDR3 DNA reads TGTGCCATCAGTGAGTCCCACAGGGGGCCCTACGAGCAGTACTTC.